A single sample is the source of the 5 T cell receptor beta chains below, sequenced in a study of blood T cell repertoires in COVID-19 (dated by TCRdb to the early 2020s). The library relied on the immunoSEQ multiplex PCR assay. The immuneACCESS repertoire file appears here via TCRdb, limited to in-frame rearrangements. These files lack a portion of the clones; in checked studies, under half of the deficit traces to unresolved V genes, and the cause of the others is not known. The sample records about 170,000 clones, roughly 90% of which are singletons. Over 9.5% of the sample belongs to the ten largest clones. Source material: peripheral blood. The receptors come from a woman aged 55-70 years with COVID-19, enrolled during active disease.

This clone was detected once. The V gene is TRBV30, the J gene TRBJ1-1, with D possibly TRBD1 on 6 matching bases. The CDR3 runs 14 residues. CDR1 GTSNPN and CDR2 SVGIG come from the germline V gene (reference sequence). The germline V and J ends were trimmed by 5 bases and 7 bases, with 20 bases remaining between them. The CDR3 DNA sequence: TGTGCCTGGGCGATAACAGGGTACCTTTATGAAGCTTTCTTT. Protein product: CAWAITGYLYEAFF. Full variable domain (outside the CDR3, taken from reference TRBV30 and TRBJ1-1): SQTIHQWPATLVQPVGSPLSLECTVEGTSNPNLYWYRQAAGRGLQLLFYSVGIGQISSEVPQNLSASRPQDRQFILSSKKLLLSDSGFYLCAWAITGYLYEAFFGQGTRLTVV.

V usage is TRBV28 and J usage is TRBJ2-1; 10 nucleotides align to TRBD2. CDR1 is MDHEN, CDR2 SYDVKM, per germline. Trimming removed 3 bases from V and 8 bases from J; junction bases left unmatched: 10. The CDR3 spans 16 residues. Here the CDR3 reads CASSFLAGEMRDEQFF. The CDR3 nucleotides read TGTGCCAGCAGTTTTCTAGCGGGAGAGATGAGGGATGAGCAGTTCTTC.

The chain combines TRBV5-4 with TRBJ2-7; TRBD1 aligns across 7 bases. Germline V gives CDR1 SGHNT, CDR2 YYREEE (reference sequence). With V trimmed by 4 bases and J by 3 bases, 10 bases remained unmatched. The CDR3 is 15 amino acids. CDR3 bases: TGTGCCAGCAGCCCGCGACAGGGTGATCTCTACGAGCAGTACTTC. Amino acid sequence: CASSPRQGDLYEQYF.

V is TRBV7-2 and J is TRBJ2-4, with D possibly TRBD2 on 5 matching bases. The CDR3 loop spans 11 amino acids. From germline, CDR1 is SGHTA and CDR2 FQGNSA. Trimming removed 2 bases from V and 16 bases from J, with 12 bases in between. The DNA of the CDR3 is TGTGCCAGCAGCTTAATCGGGAATGTTTACTTC. This sequence encodes CASSLIGNVYF.

The rearrangement uses TRBV4-2 and TRBJ2-1; 8 bases agree with TRBD2. This CDR3 contains 16 residues. The germline gives CDR1 LGHNA, CDR2 YNFKEQ. V was pared by 8 bases and J by 1 base, with 10 bases of the junction left unmatched. The CDR3 spells CASATTLAVSYNEQFF. Here the CDR3 DNA reads TGTGCCAGCGCCACAACACTAGCGGTTTCCTACAATGAGCAGTTCTTC.